These T cell receptor beta chains were read from a single sample in a study of CD4+ T cells in melanoma. The protocol was immunoSEQ multiplex PCR, while the TCRdb copy is restricted to in-frame clones and leaves out a portion. The repertoire includes some 11,000 clones, roughly two thirds of them detected once, and 11% to 15% sits in the top ten. Sequencing input: cells from a culture (not recorded whether cultured in vitro). The receptor source for this set is a human donor with melanoma. Both conserved end residues are part of each CDR3. A D gene is named only where the DNA matches it firmly. Clone size is not always given. Where it is, it says once, few, many or a class for expanded clones.

>TRBV6-6|-|once|TRBJ2-7
CASSYRGSAYEQYF
TGTGCCAGCAGTTACCGGGGGAGCGCCTACGAGCAGTACTTC
>TRBV13|-|-|TRBJ1-1
CASSVGTGLPPEAFF
TGTGCCAGCAGCGTCGGGACGGGACTCCCGCCCGAAGCTTTCTTT
>TRBV4-1|TRBD1|-|TRBJ2-7
CASSQGPGQRYEQYF
TGCGCCAGCAGCCAAGGGCCGGGACAGCGCTACGAGCAGTACTTC
>TRBV7-6|TRBD2|-|TRBJ2-1
CASSFGLAGGLSYNEQFF
TGTGCCAGCAGCTTTGGACTAGCGGGGGGGCTCTCCTACAATGAGCAGTTCTTC
>TRBV4-1|TRBD1|-|TRBJ1-4
CASSQNEGATRLRTNEKLFF
TGCGCCAGCAGCCAGAACGAGGGGGCGACTCGCTTAAGAACTAATGAAAAACTGTTTTTT
>TRBV7-9|-|-|TRBJ2-3
CASSFGQASSTDTQYF
TGTGCCAGCAGCTTTGGGCAGGCCTCCAGCACAGATACGCAGTATTTT
>TRBV5-1|TRBD2|-|TRBJ2-4
CASSFYSSGAKNIQYF
TGCGCCAGCAGCTTTTATAGTAGCGGGGCCAAAAACATTCAGTACTTC
>TRBV4-2|-|few|TRBJ1-2
CASSHSDEDGYTF
TGTGCCAGCAGCCACTCGGACGAGGATGGCTACACCTTC
>TRBV15|-|-|TRBJ2-7
CATSRDGHLAYEQYF
TGTGCCACCAGCAGAGACGGGCACCTCGCCTACGAGCAGTACTTC
>TRBV29-1|-|-|TRBJ2-7
CSVEGGGGALNEQYF
TGCAGCGTTGAGGGGGGTGGAGGAGCTCTGAACGAGCAGTACTTC
>TRBV5-1|TRBD2|once|TRBJ2-5
CASSLRPSGGQETQYF
TGCGCCAGCAGCTTGAGGCCTAGCGGGGGGCAAGAGACCCAGTACTTC
>TRBV7-2|TRBD2|-|TRBJ2-5
CASSLAGGSSNF
TGTGCCAGCAGCTTAGCGGGGGGGTCTTCGAACTTC
>TRBV7-9|TRBD2|few|TRBJ2-2
CASGHREGNTGELFF
TGTGCCAGCGGACACCGGGAGGGGAACACCGGGGAGCTGTTTTTT
>TRBV6-1|-|-|TRBJ2-7
CASPGGGLSYEQYF
TGTGCCAGCCCTGGCGGGGGCCTTTCCTACGAGCAGTACTTC
>TRBV2|-|-|TRBJ1-2
CASSATANYGYTF
TGTGCCAGCAGTGCAACAGCTAACTATGGCTACACCTTC
>TRBV11-2|-|-|TRBJ2-7
CASSQIPGLGPYEQYF
TGTGCCAGCAGTCAAATCCCGGGACTCGGCCCCTACGAGCAGTACTTC
>TRBV19|-|few|TRBJ1-6
CASSIGTVPYLHF
TGTGCCAGTAGTATAGGGACAGTGCCCTACCTCCACTTT
>TRBV5-3|-|-|TRBJ2-5
CARSFVVGKRRYQETQYF
TGTGCCAGAAGCTTCGTCGTCGGAAAAAGAAGGTACCAAGAGACCCAGTACTTC
>TRBV5-1|-|-|TRBJ2-3
CASSLGGRGSTDTQYF
TGCGCCAGCAGCTTGGGGGGTCGTGGGTCCACAGATACGCAGTATTTT
>TRBV19|-|-|TRBJ2-2
CASSSRQNTGELFF
TGTGCCAGTAGTAGTCGGCAGAACACCGGGGAGCTGTTTTTT
>TRBV6-6|-|-|TRBJ1-2
CASSTRTGYGYTF
TGTGCCAGCAGTACCCGGACTGGCTATGGCTACACCTTC
>TRBV5-1|-|-|TRBJ1-2
CASSPRTDYGYTF
TGCGCCAGCAGCCCGCGGACAGACTATGGCTACACCTTC
>TRBV5-8|TRBD1|-|TRBJ2-2
CASSLGQGFTGELFF
TGTGCCAGCAGCTTGGGACAGGGGTTCACCGGGGAGCTGTTTTTT
>TRBV7-9|TRBD1|-|TRBJ1-1
CASSSRGGRGRRNTEAFF
TGTGCCAGCAGCTCGCGGGGGGGCAGGGGGCGCCGGAACACTGAAGCTTTCTTT
>TRBV6-4|TRBD1|-|TRBJ1-2
CASSAGTGGYGYTF
TGTGCCAGCAGCGCCGGGACAGGGGGCTATGGCTACACCTTC
>TRBV2|TRBD2|-|TRBJ2-3
CASSEVFRGGGTQYF
TGTGCCAGCAGTGAAGTCTTCCGCGGGGGAGGTACGCAGTATTTT
>TRBV5-4|TRBD2|-|TRBJ2-1
CASSLRSGGAFEQFF
TGTGCCAGCAGCCTTAGGAGCGGGGGGGCCTTTGAGCAGTTCTTC
>TRBV2|TRBD1|medium-sized|TRBJ1-4
CASSVRLGGEKLFF
TGTGCCAGCAGTGTCCGCTTAGGGGGCGAAAAACTGTTTTTT
>TRBV4-2|TRBD1|-|TRBJ1-1
CASSHSGGVNTEAFF
TGTGCCAGCAGCCATTCAGGGGGCGTGAACACTGAAGCTTTCTTT
>TRBV27|-|-|TRBJ1-6
CASSLVSPSLTRVHF
TGTGCCAGCAGTTTGGTTTCTCCTTCGCTCACTAGGGTCCACTTT
>TRBV5-1|-|few|TRBJ1-6
CASSLGPNSPLHF
TGCGCCAGCAGCTTAGGACCGAATTCACCCCTCCACTTT
>TRBV27|-|-|TRBJ1-5
CASSFRGRVNQPQHF
TGTGCCAGCAGTTTTCGGGGCAGGGTGAATCAGCCCCAGCATTTT
>TRBV6-1|-|-|TRBJ2-7
CASSVSSGAYEQYF
TGTGCCAGCAGTGTGAGCAGTGGAGCCTACGAGCAGTACTTC
>TRBV11-2|-|-|TRBJ2-3
CASSRRGQGSDTQYF
TGTGCCAGCAGCCGGAGGGGCCAGGGGTCGGATACGCAGTATTTT
>TRBV29-1|TRBD2|-|TRBJ2-7
CSVVQRGGQFYEQYF
TGCAGCGTTGTCCAGCGGGGGGGCCAGTTTTACGAGCAGTACTTC
>TRBV7-2|-|-|TRBJ2-1
CASTFVPLDEQFF
TGTGCCAGCACCTTCGTGCCCCTCGATGAGCAGTTCTTC